The present T cell receptor (beta chain) was sequenced within a study of graft-versus-host responses after intestinal transplantation. In the study overall: Transplants were multivisceral, liver-intestinal, or isolated intestinal. Among the recipients, all got anti-thymocyte globulin induction and then tacrolimus and steroids for two to four years.

In regard to this clone: Its specificity is unknown.

Points from the study as a whole: Early post-transplant HvG declines showed an association with peak circulating GvH clone levels. GvH clonotypes were identified within recipient marrow, with a subset emerging first in ileum or blood.

Using immunoSEQ multiplex PCR, the repertoire was profiled, and TCRdb retains in-frame clones only, with some absent. The sample lists 90,000 to 150,000 clones, approximately 95% occurring once. The germline V gene has CDR1 SGDLS and CDR2 YYNGEE. Between the trimmed V and J ends, which lost 0 bases and 1 base, there was a span of 10 bases. CDR3 length: 15 residues. The gene calls are TRBV9 and TRBJ1-1; D gene unclear. The clonotype was recovered from a human donor who received an intestinal transplant. Here the sequenced sample was unstimulated CD8+ T cells sorted from spleen or lymph node cells, taken before intestinal transplant. The CDR3 loop reads CASSVEQSSNTEAFF. The CDR3, as DNA: TGTGCCAGCAGCGTAGAACAGTCCTCGAACACTGAAGCTTTCTTT.